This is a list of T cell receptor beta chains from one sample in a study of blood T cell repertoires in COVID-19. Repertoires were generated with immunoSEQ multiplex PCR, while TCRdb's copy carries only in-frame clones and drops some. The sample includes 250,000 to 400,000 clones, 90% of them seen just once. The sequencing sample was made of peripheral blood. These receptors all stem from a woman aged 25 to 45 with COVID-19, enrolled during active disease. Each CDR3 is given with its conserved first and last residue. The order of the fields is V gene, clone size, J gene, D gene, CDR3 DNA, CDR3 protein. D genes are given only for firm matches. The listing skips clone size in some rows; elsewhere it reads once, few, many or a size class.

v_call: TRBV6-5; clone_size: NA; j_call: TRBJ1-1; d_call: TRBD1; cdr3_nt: TGTGCCAGCAGTCCGGGACAGCAGAACACTGAAGCTTTCTTT; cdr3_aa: CASSPGQQNTEAFF
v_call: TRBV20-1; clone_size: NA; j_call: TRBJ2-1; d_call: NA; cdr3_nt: TGCAGTGCTAGTGGGATCGGGTCCTACAATGAGCAGTTCTTC; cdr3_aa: CSASGIGSYNEQFF
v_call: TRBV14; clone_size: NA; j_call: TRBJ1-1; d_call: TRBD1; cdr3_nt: TGTGCCAGCAGCCGACAGGGGGCTTTGAACACTGAAGCTTTCTTT; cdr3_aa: CASSRQGALNTEAFF
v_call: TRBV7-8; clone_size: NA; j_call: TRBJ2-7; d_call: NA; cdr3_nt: TGTGCCAGCAGCTTATATCCTAGCAACTCCTACGAGCAGTACTTC; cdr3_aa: CASSLYPSNSYEQYF
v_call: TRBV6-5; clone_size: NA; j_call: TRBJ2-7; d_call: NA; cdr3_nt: TGTGCCAGCAGTTACTCGAGCTCATCCGAGCAGTACTTC; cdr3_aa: CASSYSSSSEQYF
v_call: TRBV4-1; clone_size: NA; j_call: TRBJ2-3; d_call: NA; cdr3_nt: TGCGCCAGCAGCCAAGATGGCCTTGCAGATACGCAGTATTTT; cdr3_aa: CASSQDGLADTQYF
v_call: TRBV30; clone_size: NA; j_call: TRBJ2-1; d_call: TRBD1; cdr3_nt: TGTGCCTGGGACAGGGGCCCGAACAATGAGCAGTTCTTC; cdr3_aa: CAWDRGPNNEQFF
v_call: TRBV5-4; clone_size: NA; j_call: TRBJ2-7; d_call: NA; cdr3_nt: TGTGCCAGCAGCCCCCTGGGACAAAAACCCTACGAGCAGTACTTC; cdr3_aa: CASSPLGQKPYEQYF
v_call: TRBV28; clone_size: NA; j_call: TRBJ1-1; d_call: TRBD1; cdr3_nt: TGTGCCAGCAGCCGCGGACAGGGGAACACTGAAGCTTTCTTT; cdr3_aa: CASSRGQGNTEAFF
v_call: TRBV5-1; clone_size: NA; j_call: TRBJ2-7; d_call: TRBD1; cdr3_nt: TGCGCCAGCAGCTCTCTACAGGGGTTGGACGAGCAGTACTTC; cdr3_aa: CASSSLQGLDEQYF
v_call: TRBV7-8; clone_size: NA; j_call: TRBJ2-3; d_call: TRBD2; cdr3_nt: TGTGCCAGCAGCTTAGCCCTAGCGGGAGGCAACACAGATACGCAGTATTTT; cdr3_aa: CASSLALAGGNTDTQYF
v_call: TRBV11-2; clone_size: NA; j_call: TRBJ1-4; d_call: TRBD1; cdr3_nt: TGTGCCAGCAGCCCACGGGGACAGGGAACGACTAATGAAAAACTGTTTTTT; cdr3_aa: CASSPRGQGTTNEKLFF
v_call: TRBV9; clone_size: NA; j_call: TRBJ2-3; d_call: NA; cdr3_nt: TGTGCCAGCAGCGCCGATACTAGCTCTCTTCAGTATTTT; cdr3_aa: CASSADTSSLQYF
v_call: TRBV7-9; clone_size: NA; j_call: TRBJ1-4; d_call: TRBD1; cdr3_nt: TGTGCCAGCAGCTTCGGGACAGGGGATGAAAAACTGTTTTTT; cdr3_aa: CASSFGTGDEKLFF
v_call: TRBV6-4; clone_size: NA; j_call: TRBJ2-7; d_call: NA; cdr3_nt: TGTGCCAGCACGCTGAGTCAAGAGGGACTTCACTACGAGCAGTACTTC; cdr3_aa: CASTLSQEGLHYEQYF
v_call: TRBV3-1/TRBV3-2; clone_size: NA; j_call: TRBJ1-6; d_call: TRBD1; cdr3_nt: TGTGCCAGCAGCCAAGGACCGGGACAGGGAAATTCACCCCTCCACTTT; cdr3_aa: CASSQGPGQGNSPLHF
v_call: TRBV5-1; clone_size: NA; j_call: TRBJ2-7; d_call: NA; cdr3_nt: TGCGCCAGCAGCTTGGCCCCGGACGGGGACTACGAGCAGTACTTC; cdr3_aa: CASSLAPDGDYEQYF
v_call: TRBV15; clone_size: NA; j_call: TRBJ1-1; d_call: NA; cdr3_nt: TGTGCCACCAGCAGAGATCGGGGGGGAAATACTGAAGCTTTCTTT; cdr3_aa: CATSRDRGGNTEAFF
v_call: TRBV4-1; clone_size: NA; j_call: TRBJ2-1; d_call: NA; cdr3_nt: TGCGCCAGCAGCCAAGAGGTATTGGGCGATGAGCAGTTCTTC; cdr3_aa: CASSQEVLGDEQFF
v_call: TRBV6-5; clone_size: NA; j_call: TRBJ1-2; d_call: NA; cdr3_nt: TGTGCCAGCAGTTACTCGGCAGGTTTTCGCCGCTATGGCTACACCTTC; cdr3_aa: CASSYSAGFRRYGYTF
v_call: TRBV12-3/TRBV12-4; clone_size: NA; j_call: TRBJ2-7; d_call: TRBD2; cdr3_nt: TGTGCCAGCAGTTTTGCGGGGGTGTACGAGCAGTACTTC; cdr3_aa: CASSFAGVYEQYF
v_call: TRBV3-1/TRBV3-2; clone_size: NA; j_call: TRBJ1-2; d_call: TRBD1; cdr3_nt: TGTGCCAGCAGCCAAGATCTGGGACAGGGCTTTGGCTACACCTTC; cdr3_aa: CASSQDLGQGFGYTF
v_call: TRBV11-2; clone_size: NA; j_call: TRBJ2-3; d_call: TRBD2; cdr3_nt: TGTGCCAGCAGCTTACTGACTAGCGGGAGAAATACGCAGTATTTT; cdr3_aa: CASSLLTSGRNTQYF
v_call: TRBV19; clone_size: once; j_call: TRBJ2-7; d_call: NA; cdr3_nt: TGTGCCAGTAGTATGGGGACAATCGGGCGCTACGAGCAGTACTTC; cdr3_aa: CASSMGTIGRYEQYF
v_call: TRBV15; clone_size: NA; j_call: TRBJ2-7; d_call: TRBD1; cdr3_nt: TGTGCCACCAGCCCTTACGGACAGGCCTACGAGCAGTACTTC; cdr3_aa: CATSPYGQAYEQYF
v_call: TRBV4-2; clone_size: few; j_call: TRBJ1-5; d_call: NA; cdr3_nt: TGTGCCAGCAGCCAAGCCCTACGGGGGGAGCCCCAGCATTTT; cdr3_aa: CASSQALRGEPQHF
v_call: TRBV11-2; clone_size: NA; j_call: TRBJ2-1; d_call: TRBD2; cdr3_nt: TGTGCCAGCAGCACCTCTAGCGGGAGTGGCAATGAGCAGTTCTTC; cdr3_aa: CASSTSSGSGNEQFF
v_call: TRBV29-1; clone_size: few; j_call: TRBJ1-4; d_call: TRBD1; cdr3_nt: TGCAGCGTCAGGGGACAGGGGGTTGAAAAACTGTTTTTT; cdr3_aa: CSVRGQGVEKLFF
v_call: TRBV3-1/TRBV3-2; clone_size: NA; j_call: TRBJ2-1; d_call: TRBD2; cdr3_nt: TGTGCCAGCAGTCAGGGACTAGCGGGAATCAATGAGCAGTTCTTC; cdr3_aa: CASSQGLAGINEQFF
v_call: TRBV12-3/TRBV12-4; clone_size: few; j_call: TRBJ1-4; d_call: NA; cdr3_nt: TGTGCCAGCAGTTTAGTGCTGGGCGAACTGTTTTTT; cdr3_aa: CASSLVLGELFF
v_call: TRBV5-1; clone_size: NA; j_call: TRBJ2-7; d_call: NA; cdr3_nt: TGCGCCAGCAGCGGGGACTTTAACTCCTACGAGCAGTACTTC; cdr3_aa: CASSGDFNSYEQYF
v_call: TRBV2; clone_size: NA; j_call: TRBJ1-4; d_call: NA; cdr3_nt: TGTGCCAGCACACGGGTTAATGAAAAACTGTTTTTT; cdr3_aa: CASTRVNEKLFF
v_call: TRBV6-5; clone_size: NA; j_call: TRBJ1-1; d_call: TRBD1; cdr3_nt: TGTGCCAGCAGAAACAGGGGAGTTAGGAACACTGAAGCTTTCTTT; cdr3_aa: CASRNRGVRNTEAFF
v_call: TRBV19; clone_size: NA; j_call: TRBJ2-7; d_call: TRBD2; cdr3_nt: TGTGCCAGTAGTCCTGGGACTAGCGGGGCCTACGAGCAGTACTTC; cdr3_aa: CASSPGTSGAYEQYF
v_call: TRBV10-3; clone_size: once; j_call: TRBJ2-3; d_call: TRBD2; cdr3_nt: TGTGCCATCACCCTACTAGCGACTAGCACAGATACGCAGTATTTT; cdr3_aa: CAITLLATSTDTQYF
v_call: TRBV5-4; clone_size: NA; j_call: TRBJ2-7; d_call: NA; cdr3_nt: TGTGCCAGCAGCTTTCAAACGAGGGAGCAGTACTTC; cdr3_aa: CASSFQTREQYF
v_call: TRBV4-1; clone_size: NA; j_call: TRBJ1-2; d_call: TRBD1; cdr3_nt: TGCGCCAGCAGCCCGCCGACAGGGATCCACTTTGGTGGCTACACCTTC; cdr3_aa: CASSPPTGIHFGGYTF
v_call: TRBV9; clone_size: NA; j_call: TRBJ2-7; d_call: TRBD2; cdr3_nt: TGTGCCAGCAGTCCCGGGACTAGCGGGAGGGCCTACGAGCAGTACTTC; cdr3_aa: CASSPGTSGRAYEQYF
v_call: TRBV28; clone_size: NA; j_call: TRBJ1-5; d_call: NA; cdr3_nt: TGTGCCAGCAGCGAGATATATAGCAATCAGCCCCAGCATTTT; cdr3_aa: CASSEIYSNQPQHF
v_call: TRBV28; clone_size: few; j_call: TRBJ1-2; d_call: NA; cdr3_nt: TGTGCCAGCAGTCCAAACAGCTTGTTAGGCTACACCTTC; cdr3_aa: CASSPNSLLGYTF
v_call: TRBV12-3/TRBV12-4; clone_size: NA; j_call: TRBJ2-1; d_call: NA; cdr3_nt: TGTGCCACCGGAGGGATCTACAATGAGCAGTTCTTC; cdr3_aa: CATGGIYNEQFF
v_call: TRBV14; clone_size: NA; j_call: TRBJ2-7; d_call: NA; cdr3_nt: TGTGCCAGCAGGGCCTCGGGGGAATCCTACGAGCAGTACTTC; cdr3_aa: CASRASGESYEQYF
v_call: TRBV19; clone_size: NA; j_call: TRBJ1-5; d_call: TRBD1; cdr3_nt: TGTGCCAGTAGTCATAACCGGGCAGGGGGCAAACAGCCCCAGCATTTT; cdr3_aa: CASSHNRAGGKQPQHF
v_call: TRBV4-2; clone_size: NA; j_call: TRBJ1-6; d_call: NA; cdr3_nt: TGTGCCAGCAGCCTTCCAGGGGTTTCACCCCTCCACTTT; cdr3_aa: CASSLPGVSPLHF
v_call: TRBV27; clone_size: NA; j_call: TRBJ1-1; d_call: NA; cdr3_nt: TGTGCCAGCAGTTCACAGGGAAGGGGGAACACTGAAGCTTTCTTT; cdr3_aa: CASSSQGRGNTEAFF
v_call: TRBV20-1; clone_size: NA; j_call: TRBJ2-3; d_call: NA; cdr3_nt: TGCAGTGCCCTTCGGGATACGCAGTATTTT; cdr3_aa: CSALRDTQYF
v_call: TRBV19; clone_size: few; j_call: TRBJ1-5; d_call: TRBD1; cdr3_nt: TGTGCCAGTAGTAAGGGACAGTTAGGACAGCCCCAGCATTTT; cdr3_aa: CASSKGQLGQPQHF
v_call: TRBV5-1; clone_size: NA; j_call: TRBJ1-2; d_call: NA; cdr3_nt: TGCGCCAGCAGCCCCGAAGGGGACAATTTTTCCTATGGCTACACCTTC; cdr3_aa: CASSPEGDNFSYGYTF
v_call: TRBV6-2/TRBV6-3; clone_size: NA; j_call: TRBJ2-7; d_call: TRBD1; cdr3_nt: TGTGCCAGCAGCCCGAGGACAGGGGCCTCCTACGAGCAGTACTTC; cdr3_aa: CASSPRTGASYEQYF
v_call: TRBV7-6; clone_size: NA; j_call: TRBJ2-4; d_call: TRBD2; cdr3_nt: TGTGCCAGCAGTGCCGACTTGCGGGAGGGCCTGGGGGAAAACATTCAGTACTTC; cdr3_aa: CASSADLREGLGENIQYF
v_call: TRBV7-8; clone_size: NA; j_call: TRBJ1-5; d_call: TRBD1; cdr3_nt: TGTGCCAGCAGCTTAGCCGGGACAGAGATCAATCAGCCCCAGCATTTT; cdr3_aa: CASSLAGTEINQPQHF
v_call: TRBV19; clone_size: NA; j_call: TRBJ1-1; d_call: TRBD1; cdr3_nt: TGTGCCAGTAGTAAGATCATTGGACAGGGGAACACTGAAGCTTTCTTT; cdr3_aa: CASSKIIGQGNTEAFF
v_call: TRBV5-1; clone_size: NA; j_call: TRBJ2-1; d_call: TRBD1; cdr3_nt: TGCGCCAGCAGCTTGGTCGGACAGGGGAGACCCTACAATGAGCAGTTCTTC; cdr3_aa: CASSLVGQGRPYNEQFF
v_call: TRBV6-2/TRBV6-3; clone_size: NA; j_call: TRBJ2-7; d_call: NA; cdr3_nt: TGTGCCAGCAGTTGGTTACTTTACTACGAGCAGTACTTC; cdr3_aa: CASSWLLYYEQYF